This T cell receptor beta chain was sequenced for a study of T cells expressing NK-cell markers. This CDR3 is built from 12 residues. In germline, CDR1 is SGHAT, CDR2 FQNNGV. TCRdb reworked the 5' RACE reads into one entry per CDR3 protein, no DNA. The data show about 180,000 distinct CDR3 sequences, and the top ten clones hold 20%. The chain is built from TRBV11-2 and TRBJ2-2. The sequenced material came from blood T cells: a sorted CD56 or NKG2C T cell subset, CD4+ or CD8+ T cells, or bulk PBMC T cells (not recorded which). The receptor comes from a man aged 18 to 69 in good health. The chain's CDR3 is CASLTRHGWLFF.